This record concerns one TCR beta chain sequence. There are a few counts of this clone. This clone's antigen is unknown. Per-base qualities were not stored, and no clone one base away is much larger. The entry originates in a study of blood T cell repertoires in COVID-19 (TCRdb year 2020). As for the study more broadly: Samples covering the acute and convalescent phases of COVID-19 were provided by collaborators in the United States, Italy and Spain. Where available, HLA class I and class II types were obtained from metadata supplied by the sample provider rather than from assay-based typing. A de-identified subject ID, COVID-19 status, age in years and sex were almost always included in the sample metadata. Subjects who had been exposed to COVID-19, were actively infected with it, or had recovered from it provided the deeply sampled blood TCRbeta repertoires that made up the dataset. Samples came from the ongoing ImmuneRACE study (first 160 participants) plus 1,254 subjects from 6 global collaborators. The material from the prospective study consisted of cDNA or gDNA derived from T cells, B-cell-depleted T cells, or PBMCs. The repertoires were released in a freely available public database meant as a resource for research on the immune response to SARS-CoV-2.

Each collaborating institution followed its own protocols to collect whole blood in K2EDTA tubes. For TCRbeta analysis, collaborators shipped samples as frozen whole blood, isolated PBMCs, or DNA extracted from either of those sample types. TCRbeta CDR3 regions were amplified from genomic DNA by means of the immunoSEQ Assay, a bias-controlled multiplex PCR. For the original study's pipeline: The number of nucleated cells in each sample was estimated by amplification of reference gene primers within the assay. Sequence reads were collapsed and filtered to measure the absolute abundance of every unique TCRbeta CDR3 rearrangement. Productive Simpson clonality was computed per sample as the square root of Simpson's diversity index over productive rearrangements. TCRdb limited this immuneACCESS table to in-frame rearrangements with V and J called. A share of clones is missing; checked studies link under half to unresolved V genes, and the rest is unexplained. V, J and clone size are taken as reported in that table, and D and trimming were inferred from the DNA itself. This sample comprises roughly 100,000 clones, about 85% of them detected only once. The ten largest clonotypes hold around 4.5% of the sample.

Findings and caveats that apply to the study as a whole: How much clinical and demographic metadata was included differed by source and by participant, and the metadata was provided uncurated.

CDR1 and CDR2 are drawn from the germline V gene: SNHLY, FYNNEI. V lost 2 bases and J lost 1 base, and the count of bases not matched to a germline gene is 9. Including cysteine and phenylalanine, the CDR3 has 18 amino acids. This entry keeps only the CDR3 DNA: 54 bases, framed from base 1. Sample: peripheral blood. The chain couples TRBV2 to TRBJ1-3; 9 bases in the middle match TRBD1. The TCR comes from a man in his fifties or sixties with acute or convalescent COVID-19. The nucleotide sequence reads TGTGCCAGCAGTGAACCATCCCGGACAGGGGCGTCTGGAAACACCATATATTTT. This encodes CASSEPSRTGASGNTIYF.